A selection of T cell receptor beta chains follows, all from one sample in a study of shared clonotypes between healthy human individuals. Profiling relied on immunoSEQ multiplex PCR, and the TCRdb table lists in-frame clones only, not all of them. The sample records 450,000 to 500,000 clones, 70% to 85% being singletons. Sequenced input: PBMCs. These receptors all come from a woman aged 40 to 50 in good health. Some clones in this sample may be carry-over from other donors' samples. The CDR3 runs from the conserved cysteine through the conserved F or W. Each record gives: D gene, V gene, J gene, clone size, CDR3 DNA, CDR3 protein. A D gene is named only where the DNA matches it firmly. Clone size is shown for a subset of rows, as once, few, many or a class of expanded clone.

d_gene: -; v_gene: TRBV19; j_gene: TRBJ1-2; abundance: -; CDR3nt: TGTGCCAGTAGTGAACAGGGTTCCGTCAGCGGCTACACCTTC; CDR3aa: CASSEQGSVSGYTF
d_gene: TRBD1; v_gene: TRBV2; j_gene: TRBJ1-5; abundance: -; CDR3nt: TGTGCCAGCAGTGGGACAGGGGGGAATCAGCCCCAGCATTTT; CDR3aa: CASSGTGGNQPQHF
d_gene: TRBD1; v_gene: TRBV18; j_gene: TRBJ1-4; abundance: -; CDR3nt: TGTGCCAGCTCACCACGCGGACAGGCCGAAAAACTGTTTTTT; CDR3aa: CASSPRGQAEKLFF
d_gene: -; v_gene: TRBV13; j_gene: TRBJ2-7; abundance: -; CDR3nt: TGTGCCAGCAGCTTAGGAGGCGAGCAGTACTTC; CDR3aa: CASSLGGEQYF
d_gene: -; v_gene: TRBV5-1; j_gene: TRBJ2-1; abundance: -; CDR3nt: TGCGCCAGCGGGACGGAATATTACAATGAGCAGTTCTTC; CDR3aa: CASGTEYYNEQFF
d_gene: -; v_gene: TRBV10-3; j_gene: TRBJ1-1; abundance: -; CDR3nt: TGTGCCTCGAGTGAGCAGGGAGGAGCTTTCTTT; CDR3aa: CASSEQGGAFF
d_gene: TRBD1; v_gene: TRBV5-1; j_gene: TRBJ2-6; abundance: -; CDR3nt: TGCGCCTCTTCGGACAGGCGGACTGGGGCCAACGTCCTGACTTTC; CDR3aa: CASSDRRTGANVLTF
d_gene: TRBD2; v_gene: TRBV10-2; j_gene: TRBJ2-1; abundance: -; CDR3nt: TGCGCCAGCAGTGGACCGGGACTAGCGGCCTACAATGAGCAGTTCTTC; CDR3aa: CASSGPGLAAYNEQFF
d_gene: TRBD1; v_gene: TRBV6-6; j_gene: TRBJ2-5; abundance: -; CDR3nt: TGTGCCAGCAGTCCCACAACCGGGACAGGAGGCGAGACCCAGTACTTC; CDR3aa: CASSPTTGTGGETQYF
d_gene: -; v_gene: TRBV19; j_gene: TRBJ1-1; abundance: few; CDR3nt: TGTGCCAGTAGTATGATTGGGACGACTGAAGCTTTCTTT; CDR3aa: CASSMIGTTEAFF
d_gene: -; v_gene: TRBV18; j_gene: TRBJ2-6; abundance: -; CDR3nt: TGTGCCAGCTCACGAAGTCAGGGATCTGGGGCCAACGTCCTGACTTTC; CDR3aa: CASSRSQGSGANVLTF
d_gene: -; v_gene: TRBV30; j_gene: TRBJ2-4; abundance: many; CDR3nt: TGTGCCTGGAGTGTACTCAGCGGAGCCAAAAACATTCAGTACTTC; CDR3aa: CAWSVLSGAKNIQYF
d_gene: -; v_gene: TRBV7-2; j_gene: TRBJ2-5; abundance: -; CDR3nt: TGTGCCAGCAGCTTAGTCGCCGCGGAGACCCAGTACTTC; CDR3aa: CASSLVAAETQYF
d_gene: TRBD1; v_gene: TRBV28; j_gene: TRBJ1-2; abundance: -; CDR3nt: TGTGCCAGCACCACCGACAGGGGAGTCTATGGCTACACCTTC; CDR3aa: CASTTDRGVYGYTF
d_gene: -; v_gene: TRBV4-1; j_gene: TRBJ1-2; abundance: -; CDR3nt: TGCGCAAGCAGTTATCCGGGCCGACCGCCGGACGGCTACACCTTC; CDR3aa: CASSYPGRPPDGYTF
d_gene: TRBD2; v_gene: TRBV11-2; j_gene: TRBJ2-3; abundance: -; CDR3nt: TGTGCCAGCAGCTCCCAAAGCGGGGTTAGCACAGATACGCAGTATTTT; CDR3aa: CASSSQSGVSTDTQYF
d_gene: -; v_gene: TRBV11-2; j_gene: TRBJ1-1; abundance: once; CDR3nt: TGTGCCAGCAGCTTACCCCCCCGGGGGCGGGTAATGAACACTGAAGCTTTCTTT; CDR3aa: CASSLPPRGRVMNTEAFF
d_gene: TRBD1; v_gene: TRBV14; j_gene: TRBJ2-1; abundance: -; CDR3nt: TGTGCCAGCAGCCAAAAGACAGGGATTCCTTACAATGAGCAGTTCTTC; CDR3aa: CASSQKTGIPYNEQFF
d_gene: -; v_gene: TRBV9; j_gene: TRBJ2-7; abundance: once; CDR3nt: TGTGCCAGCAGCGTAGATTTGGCGATGACACACGAGCAGTACTTC; CDR3aa: CASSVDLAMTHEQYF
d_gene: TRBD2; v_gene: TRBV14; j_gene: TRBJ2-3; abundance: once; CDR3nt: TGTGCCAGCAGCCAAGAAGCGGGAAGACGCACAGATACGCAGTATTTT; CDR3aa: CASSQEAGRRTDTQYF
d_gene: TRBD2; v_gene: TRBV5-1; j_gene: TRBJ2-5; abundance: once; CDR3nt: TGCGCCAGCAGCTTAGAGACTAGCGGGAGTCAGTGTTACTTC; CDR3aa: CASSLETSGSQCYF
d_gene: -; v_gene: TRBV10-3; j_gene: TRBJ1-2; abundance: -; CDR3nt: TGTGCCATCAGTGCAGGGGAGGGCTACACCTTC; CDR3aa: CAISAGEGYTF
d_gene: -; v_gene: TRBV7-8; j_gene: TRBJ2-2; abundance: -; CDR3nt: TGTGCCAGCAGATTGGGGTTGGCCGGGGAGCTGTTTTTT; CDR3aa: CASRLGLAGELFF
d_gene: -; v_gene: TRBV6-5; j_gene: TRBJ2-7; abundance: -; CDR3nt: TGTGCCAGCAGTCCCCCGGGCACCTACGAGCAGTACTTC; CDR3aa: CASSPPGTYEQYF
d_gene: TRBD1; v_gene: TRBV5-1; j_gene: TRBJ2-5; abundance: many; CDR3nt: TGCGCCAGCAGCTTGGACGTGACAGGGATCCAAGAGACCCAGTACTTC; CDR3aa: CASSLDVTGIQETQYF
d_gene: -; v_gene: TRBV2; j_gene: TRBJ2-3; abundance: -; CDR3nt: TGTGCCAGCAGCGGGGACACAGATACGCAGTATTTT; CDR3aa: CASSGDTDTQYF
d_gene: -; v_gene: TRBV27; j_gene: TRBJ2-1; abundance: -; CDR3nt: TGTGCCACCAGGCAAGCCTCCTACAATGAGCAGTTCTTC; CDR3aa: CATRQASYNEQFF
d_gene: TRBD1; v_gene: TRBV27; j_gene: TRBJ2-5; abundance: -; CDR3nt: TGTGCCAGCAGTTCAAGGGGGCAAGGGACCCAGTACTTC; CDR3aa: CASSSRGQGTQYF